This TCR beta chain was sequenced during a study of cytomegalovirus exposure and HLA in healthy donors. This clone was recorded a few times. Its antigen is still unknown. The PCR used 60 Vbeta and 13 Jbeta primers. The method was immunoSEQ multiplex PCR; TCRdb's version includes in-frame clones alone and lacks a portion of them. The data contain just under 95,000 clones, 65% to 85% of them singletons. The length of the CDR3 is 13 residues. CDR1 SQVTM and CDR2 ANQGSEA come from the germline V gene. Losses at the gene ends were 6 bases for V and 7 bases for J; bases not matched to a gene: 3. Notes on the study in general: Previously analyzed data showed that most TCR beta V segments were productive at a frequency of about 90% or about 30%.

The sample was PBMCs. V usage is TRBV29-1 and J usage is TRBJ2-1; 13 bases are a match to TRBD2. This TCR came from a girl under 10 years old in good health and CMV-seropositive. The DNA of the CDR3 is TGCAGCGTACAGACTAGCGGGAGGAATGAGCAGTTCTTC. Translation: CSVQTSGRNEQFF.